These 11 T cell receptor beta chains were sequenced from one sample in a study of blood T cells in healthy people across ages (dated by TCRdb to about 2015). The protocol used for the library was 5' RACE. Sequencing was performed on an Illumina HiSeq 2500. A second about 7 to 11 cycle PCR used a sample-barcoded 5' primer and a J-beta primer mix. TCRdb trimmed the raw reads at Q25, called clones with MiXCR and kept productive beta chains. Rows with a matching CDR3 protein are joined into one entry that keeps the most common DNA and genes. The sample records 900,000 to 950,000 distinct CDR3 sequences, 25% to 35% of which are singletons. In total, the top ten clones hold around 9.6% of the sample. The same sample was also studied in work on T cells of mothers and their children.

Sequencing was performed on blood. These receptors all stem from a woman aged 40 to 50 in good health.

This chain uses TRBV24-1 with TRBJ2-3, with 11 bases fitting TRBD2. This CDR3 is built from 17 residues. CDR1 and CDR2 (germline): KGHDR, SFDVKD. The V segment lost 2 bases and the J segment 5 bases; nucleotides outside the gene matches: 8. The CDR3 DNA reads as TGTGCCACCAGTGATTCTAGCGGGGGGAGCATGATAGATACGCAGTATTTT. This gives the protein CATSDSSGGSMIDTQYF.

Note on this clonotype: This may come from a read error, since a much larger clone is one base off. The chain uses TRBV9 and TRBJ2-6; a weak D match, TRBD2 (6 bases). Germline lookup yields CDR1 SGDLS and CDR2 YYNGEE. This CDR3 has 15 residues. DNA of the CDR3: TGTGCCAGCAGCTTAATGGGGACTGGGACCAACGTCCTGACTTTC. Its protein is CASSLMGTGTNVLTF.

V and J are TRBV29-1 and TRBJ1-2; D is uncertain. CDR1 SQVTM and CDR2 ANQGSEA come from the germline V gene. The germline V and J ends were trimmed by 0 bases and 5 bases, with 10 bases remaining between them. CDR3 length: 13 amino acids. DNA of the CDR3: TGCAGCGTTGAAGAAGGGCAGTCTTATGGCTACACCTTC. This sequence encodes CSVEEGQSYGYTF.

The chain employs TRBV2 and TRBJ2-3, with D perhaps assigned TRBD1 or TRBD2 (6 bases each). V gave up 8 bases and J gave up 4 bases, with 16 bases separating them. The CDR3 sequence is 14 residues long. Germline lookup yields CDR1 SNHLY and CDR2 FYNNEI. The CDR3: CASQGTRGADTQYF. CDR3 bases: TGTGCCAGCCAAGGGACAAGGGGGGCAGATACGCAGTATTTT.

This chain uses TRBV24-1 with TRBJ2-1; 12 positions agree with TRBD1. This CDR3 is built from 12 residues. Germline V gives CDR1 KGHDR, CDR2 SFDVKD. CDR3 region: CASGTGGAEQFF. In nucleotides, the CDR3 is TGTGCATCCGGGACAGGGGGCGCTGAGCAGTTCTTC.

This clonotype has more than one count but fewer than ten. The chain is built from TRBV4-1 and TRBJ1-4, with TRBD1 matching 9 bases. The CDR3 has 16 amino acids. V gave up 4 bases and J gave up 0 bases; unmatched junction bases: 3. Germline CDR1 is MGHRA and CDR2 is YSYEKL. The CDR3 region is CASSPGQGPTNEKLFF. The CDR3 coding sequence is TGCGCCAGCAGCCCCGGACAGGGGCCAACTAATGAAAAACTGTTTTTT.

The chain combines TRBV7-6 with TRBJ2-7; weak D call: TRBD1 (6 bases). Germline lookup yields CDR1 SGHVS and CDR2 FNYEAQ. V was trimmed by 1 base and J by 4 bases, leaving 11 bases between them. CDR3 length equals 14 residues. In DNA, the CDR3 is TGTGCCAGCAGCTTAGGGCACAGGGATTACGAGCAGTACTTC. Protein product: CASSLGHRDYEQYF. The full variable domain, in which reference TRBV7-6 and TRBJ2-7 provide the parts outside the CDR3, is GAGVSQSPRYKVTKRGQDVALRCDPISGHVSLYWYRQALGQGPEFLTYFNYEAQQDKSGLPNDRFSAERPEGSISTLTIQRTEQRDSAMYRCASSLGHRDYEQYFGPGTRLTVT.

Ten or more counts support this clonotype. The chain recombines TRBV24-1 with TRBJ2-1; D tentatively reads TRBD1 or TRBD2 (6 bases each). The germline CDR1 and CDR2 sequences are KGHDR and SFDVKD. With 1 base removed from V and 10 bases from J, the gap between germline ends came to 10 bases. The CDR3 sequence is 13 residues long. The CDR3 DNA reads TGTGCCACCAGTGATTTTAGGGGGAGGGAGCAGTTCTTC. It is translated as CATSDFRGREQFF.

The chain has TRBV28 and TRBJ1-2; D gene uncertain. Deletions cut 5 bases from V and 3 bases from J, with 7 bases between. Germline CDR1 and CDR2: MDHEN and SYDVKM. This CDR3 has 12 residues. The CDR3 loop reads CASSLTYYGYTF. As DNA, the CDR3 is TGTGCCAGCAGTCTAACATACTATGGCTACACCTTC.

This clonotype has a count of ten or more. The chain has TRBV7-2 and TRBJ2-7; TRBD1 matches at 8 bases. CDR3 length equals 14 residues. V was pared by 5 bases and J by 2 bases, with 5 bases of the junction left unmatched. Germline-derived CDR1 and CDR2 are SGHTA and FQGNSA. The CDR3 sequence: CASSNQQGAYEQYF. In nucleotides, the CDR3 is TGTGCCAGCAGCAACCAACAGGGGGCCTACGAGCAGTACTTC.

The chain carries TRBV4-1 and TRBJ2-5, with D tentatively TRBD2 (7 bases). Germline V CDR1 and CDR2: MGHRA, YSYEKL. This CDR3 comprises 16 residues. Trimming took off 1 base at V and 2 bases at J, with 14 bases between the two ends. This CDR3 is CASSQGGGRTQETQYF. In DNA form, the CDR3 reads TGCGCCAGCAGCCAAGGGGGGGGCCGAACGCAAGAGACCCAGTACTTC.